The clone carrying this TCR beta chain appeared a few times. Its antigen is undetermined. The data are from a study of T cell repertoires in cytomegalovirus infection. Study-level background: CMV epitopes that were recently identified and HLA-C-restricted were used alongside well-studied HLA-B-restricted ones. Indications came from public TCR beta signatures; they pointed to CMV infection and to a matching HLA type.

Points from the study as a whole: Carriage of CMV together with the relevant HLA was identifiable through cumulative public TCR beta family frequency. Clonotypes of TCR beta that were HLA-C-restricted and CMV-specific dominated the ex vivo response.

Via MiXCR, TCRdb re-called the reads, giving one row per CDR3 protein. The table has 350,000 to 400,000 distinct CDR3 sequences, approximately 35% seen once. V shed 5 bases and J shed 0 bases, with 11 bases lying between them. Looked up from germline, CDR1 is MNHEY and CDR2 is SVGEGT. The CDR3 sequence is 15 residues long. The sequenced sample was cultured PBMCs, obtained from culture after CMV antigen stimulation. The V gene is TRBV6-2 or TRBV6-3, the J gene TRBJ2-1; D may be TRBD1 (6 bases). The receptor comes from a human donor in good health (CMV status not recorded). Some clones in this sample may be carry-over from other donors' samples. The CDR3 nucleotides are TGTGCCAGCAGTCAAACAGGGAGCTCCTACAATGAGCAGTTCTTC. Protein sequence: CASSQTGSSYNEQFF.